The entry below gives a single T cell receptor beta chain sequence along with its context. Patients were living with locally advanced or metastatic urothelial carcinoma. This sample is part of a study of PD-L1 blockade in urothelial cancer. Study details: Timepoints chosen for blood analysis were 3 weeks (second dose) and 6 weeks after treatment start.

This table comes from immunoSEQ multiplex PCR, and its TCRdb copy is limited to in-frame clones, with some not included. The repertoire holds some 100,000 clones, with 91% as singletons. The sample consisted of PBMCs, taken around atezolizumab (anti-PD-L1) treatment. This sequence was found in a woman older than 75 with urothelial cancer.

The CDR3 spells CASSYSLTGKNTEAFF. For the CDR3, the DNA is TGTGCCAGCAGTTACTCTTTGACAGGGAAAAACACTGAAGCTTTCTTT. The V gene is TRBV6-5, the J gene TRBJ1-1, with 7 bases fitting TRBD1. The germline gives CDR1 MNHEY, CDR2 SVGAGI. Trimming took 0 bases from V and 2 from J; bases not matched to a gene: 6. CDR3 length equals 16 residues.